What follows is one T cell receptor (beta chain) and its context. This clonotype was counted a few times. Its antigen remains undetermined. Base qualities are not recorded, but no much larger clone differs from it by a single base. The sample comes from a study of vaccination and CD4 T cells after COVID-19 (dated by TCRdb to the early 2020s). Background for the entire study: Convalescent patients had a positive SARS-CoV-2 result on nasal swab PCR, and of these patients, several had mild disease and one had severe disease. The convalescent cohort comprised six males and four females, including two Hispanic individuals, seven Caucasians, two Asians and one multiracial person. Participants received two doses of either the Pfizer-BioNTech BNT162b2 vaccine (n=8) or the Moderna mRNA-1273 vaccine (n=2). Post-COVID blood samples were collected from convalescent patients a median of approximately 93 days after diagnosis, with a range of about 35 to 161 days. The time from the second vaccine dose to post-vaccine blood sampling had a median of roughly 70 days and ranged from about 14 to 250 days. The cultures were stimulated with overlapping spike peptide pools from SARS-CoV-2 and from the common cold coronaviruses HCoV-NL63, HCoV-OC43 and HCoV-229E. In control cultures, a CEFX viral epitope pool was used as positive control, an HIV-1 Nef peptide pool was used as negative control, or no peptide was added. The spike-specific CD4+ TCR repertoire was compared before and after mRNA vaccination in over 9 COVID-19 convalescent patients and a handful of infection-naive healthy vaccine recipients. The research as a whole found: In convalescent patients, a median around 86% of post-vaccine SARS-CoV-2-reactive clones were detected only after vaccination, suggesting vaccine-specific priming. The median number of SARS-CoV-2-reactive clonotypes rose from 21 after infection to roughly 38 after vaccination, but the change was not significant. The number of convalescent patients in the study was relatively small, and the study did not examine early timepoints following natural infection. Of the vaccine-specific clones found in convalescent patients, nearly all (304 of 307) were mono-reactive for SARS-CoV-2 spike instead of being cross-reactive with common cold coronaviruses.

In the paper's terms, the treatment or condition label means: 10-day PBMC culture with coronavirus spike peptide pools or control peptides (ViraFEST assay). The ViraFEST assay was used in the study, in which antigen-specific T cells were expanded with peptide pools and expanded clonotypes were subsequently identified by TCR sequencing. The positive SARS-CoV-2 PCR tests of the convalescent patients were dated from March to December 2020, before the Alpha, Beta and Delta variants emerged in the United States. Each well held 1.5 million to 2.5 million PBMCs cultured with roughly 10 ug/ml peptide pools in IMDM containing around 5% human AB serum and 10 IU/ml IL-2. Half of the culture medium was replaced with fresh IL-2-containing medium on days 3 and 7. After about 11 days of culture, CD4+ T cells were isolated by negative selection using the EasySep CD4+ T cell isolation kit. Ficoll-Paque Plus gradient centrifugation was used to isolate PBMCs from whole blood, and the isolated PBMCs were then either used fresh or cryopreserved at -140C. Culture conditions were generally each tested in triplicate wells.

After removal of 4 bases from V and 4 bases from J, the junction retains 9 bases not matched to a gene. The germline V gene yields MNHNS for CDR1 and SASEGT for CDR2. The CDR3, cysteine through phenylalanine, is 15 amino acids long. The DNA shown is the 45-base CDR3, in frame from base 1. Library creation used PCR. DNA from cultured CD4+ T cells underwent TCR sequencing with the Oncomine TCR Beta short-read assay at the Johns Hopkins FTIC core. The QIAamp micro DNA kit was used to extract genomic DNA from the cultured CD4+ T cells. Oncomine TCR Beta libraries made from cultured CD4+ T cells were pooled using unique dual indexes and sequenced on an Illumina iSeq 100. The authors' pipeline ran thus. Non-productive sequences were filtered out, and CDR3s that did not start with C, did not end with F or W, or were shorter than 7 amino acids were discarded. The MANAFEST web application identified antigen-specific clonotypes by comparing peptide-stimulated wells against reference wells and other culture wells. An FDR below 0.05, an odds ratio above 5, and a productive frequency above 0.1% in at least two of three replicate wells were required for clones to be considered positive. Cross-reactive clonotypes were defined as significantly expanded in both SARS-CoV-2 spike wells and at least one common cold coronavirus spike condition. Using R version 3.6.1, CDR3 homology was evaluated through Levenshtein distances (stringdist) along with unrooted phylogenetic trees (ape). Through fastp at Q25 and MiXCR, TCRdb rebuilt clones from the public reads, retaining in-frame beta chains. Identical CDR3 protein sequences are pooled into one entry, listed with their most common genes and DNA. V and J calls and clone size were set by TCRdb, not the authors. A total of fewer than 20,000 distinct CDR3 sequences appear in this sample, about three fifths of them only once. The ten most abundant clones make up 5.5% to 7% of the sample.

In this chain, TRBV6-1 is recombined with TRBJ1-2; 7 bases in the junction line up with TRBD1. Specimen: CD4+ T cells from blood, cultured in vitro, collected before SARS-CoV-2 vaccination. This TCR was sampled from a human donor who had recovered from COVID-19. The CDR3 sequence is CASSGPYRGGYGYTF. The DNA reads TGTGCCAGCAGTGGGCCTTACAGGGGAGGCTATGGCTACACCTTC.